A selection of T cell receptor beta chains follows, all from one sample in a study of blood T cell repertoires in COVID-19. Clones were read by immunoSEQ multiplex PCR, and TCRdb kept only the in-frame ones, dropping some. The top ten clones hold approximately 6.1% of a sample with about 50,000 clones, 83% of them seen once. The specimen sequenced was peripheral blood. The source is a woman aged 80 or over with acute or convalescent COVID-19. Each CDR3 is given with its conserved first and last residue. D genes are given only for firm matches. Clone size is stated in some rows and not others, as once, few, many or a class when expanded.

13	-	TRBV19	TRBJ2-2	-	CAAQASNTGELFF	TGTGCCGCCCAGGCCTCGAACACCGGGGAGCTGTTTTTT
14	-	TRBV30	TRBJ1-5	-	CAWRADTINQPQHF	TGTGCCTGGAGGGCCGACACAATCAATCAGCCCCAGCATTTT
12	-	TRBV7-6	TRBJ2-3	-	CASSFGQPTQYF	TGTGCCAGCAGCTTCGGACAGCCTACGCAGTATTTT
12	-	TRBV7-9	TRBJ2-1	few	CASSLGLPGLFF	TGTGCCAGCAGCTTAGGGTTGCCGGGACTGTTCTTC
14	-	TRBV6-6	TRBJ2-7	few	CASSGIGTSYEQYF	TGTGCCAGCAGTGGAATTGGGACTTCCTACGAGCAGTACTTC
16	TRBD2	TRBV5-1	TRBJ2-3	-	CASSLEGLARVDTQYF	TGCGCCAGCAGCTTGGAAGGACTAGCGAGGGTAGATACGCAGTATTTT
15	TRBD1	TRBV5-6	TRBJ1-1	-	CASSTGGRTTVRAFF	TGTGCCAGCAGTACAGGGGGCCGAACAACTGTCCGAGCTTTCTTT
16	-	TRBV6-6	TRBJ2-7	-	CASSYGGSSLDYEQYF	TGTGCCAGCAGTTACGGGGGGAGCAGCCTCGACTACGAGCAGTACTTC
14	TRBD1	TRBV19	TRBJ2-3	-	CASSTPGQGYTQYF	TGTGCCAGTAGTACCCCGGGACAGGGCTATACGCAGTATTTT
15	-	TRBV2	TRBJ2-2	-	CASSGPRENPGELFF	TGTGCCAGCAGTGGACCTCGGGAGAACCCCGGGGAGCTGTTTTTT
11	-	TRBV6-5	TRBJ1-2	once	CASRGLYGYTF	TGTGCCAGCAGGGGACTCTATGGCTACACCTTC
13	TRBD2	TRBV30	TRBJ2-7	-	CAWEAGGPSEQYF	TGTGCCTGGGAGGCGGGGGGGCCAAGCGAGCAGTACTTC
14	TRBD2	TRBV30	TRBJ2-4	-	CAWSGRRGLNIQYF	TGTGCCTGGAGTGGGCGGCGGGGGTTGAACATTCAGTACTTC
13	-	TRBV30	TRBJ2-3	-	CAWSVWATDTQYF	TGTGCCTGGAGTGTATGGGCAACAGATACGCAGTATTTT
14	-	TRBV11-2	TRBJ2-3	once	CASSRGLITDTQYF	TGTGCCAGCAGCCGAGGACTTATCACAGATACGCAGTATTTT
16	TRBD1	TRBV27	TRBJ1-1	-	CASSLLSRGSGTEAFF	TGTGCCAGCAGTTTATTGTCCAGGGGGTCGGGAACTGAAGCTTTCTTT
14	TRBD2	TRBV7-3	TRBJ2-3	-	CASSLRLAADTQYF	TGTGCCAGCAGCTTAAGACTAGCCGCAGATACGCAGTATTTT